This entry lists 21 T cell receptor beta chains sequenced from one sample in a study of early T cells in non-severe SARS-CoV-2 infection. TCRdb re-analysed the 5' RACE reads in MiXCR, keeping a single row per CDR3 protein. The sample shows 64,000 or so distinct CDR3 sequences, approximately 10% of them seen only once. Material: whole blood, obtained at baseline. The receptor set was obtained from an adult who was a healthcare worker with PCR-confirmed SARS-CoV-2 infection or an uninfected control (not recorded which).

This clonotype appeared a few times. The chain has TRBV20-1 and TRBJ2-1; 7 nucleotides line up with TRBD2. V lost 6 bases to trimming and J lost 2 bases; unmatched junction nucleotides: 7. The CDR3 is made up of 14 amino acids. Germline V gene data show CDR1 as DFQATT and CDR2 as SNEGSKA (reference sequence). The CDR3 coding sequence is TGCAGTGCCGAGGGACTATCGACCTACAATGAGCAGTTCTTC. This gives the protein CSAEGLSTYNEQFF.

In nucleotides, the CDR3 is TGTGCCATCTCTGTCAGGGCTAACTCTGGAAACACCATATATTTT. Its translation: CAISVRANSGNTIYF. The rearrangement links TRBV10-3 to TRBJ1-3, with D tentatively TRBD1 (5 bases). V lost 8 bases to trimming and J lost 0 bases, with 14 bases between them. Looked up from germline, CDR1 is ENHRY and CDR2 is SYGVKD. This CDR3 spans 15 amino acids.

V is TRBV12-3 or TRBV12-4 and J is TRBJ1-5; D gene unclear. Trimming cost V 7 bases and J 6 bases, with 10 bases left between them. The CDR3 extends over 12 amino acids. As DNA, the CDR3 is TGTGCCAGCAAGGCGGGAGGTCAGCCCCAGCATTTT. Its translation is CASKAGGQPQHF.

CDR3 sequence: CATSDARMTGELFF. CDR3 coding DNA: TGTGCCACCTCGGATGCGAGGATGACCGGGGAGCTGTTTTTT. The genes are TRBV3-1 and TRBJ2-2; D is undetermined. This CDR3 contains 14 residues. V lost 10 bases to trimming and J lost 5 bases, with 17 bases between them. Germline V gene data show CDR1 as LGHDT and CDR2 as YNNKEL (reference sequence).

This clonotype has at least ten counts. This chain connects TRBV12-3 or TRBV12-4 to TRBJ1-2; TRBD1 might be the D (5 bases). The CDR3 runs 14 residues. The V gene lost 3 bases and the J gene lost 5 bases, with 13 bases spanning the gap. In DNA, the CDR3 is TGTGCCAGCAGTTTGAGGGGCTTATCGTATGGCTACACCTTC. Translation: CASSLRGLSYGYTF.

The genes are TRBV6-6 and TRBJ1-1; the match to TRBD1 covers 9 bases. Trimming took 4 bases from V and 6 from J; bases not matched to a gene: 6. The germline V gene encodes CDR1 MNHNY and CDR2 SVGAGI (reference sequence). There are 14 residues in the CDR3. As DNA, the CDR3 is TGTGCCAGCAGTTTATTCCGGGACAGGGCTGAAGCTTTCTTT. Translated, it gives CASSLFRDRAEAFF.

The chain links TRBV18 to TRBJ1-6; TRBD1 agrees at 7 bases. CDR1 is KGHSH and CDR2 is LQKENI in the germline V gene. The CDR3 has 14 residues. Trimming at V came to 4 bases and at J to 6 bases, leaving 3 bases not matched to a gene. CDR3 in amino acids: CASSRQGSNSPLHF. The CDR3 coding sequence is TGTGCCAGCTCACGACAGGGAAGTAATTCACCCCTCCACTTT. The variable domain in full, completed from reference TRBV18 and TRBJ1-6, reads NAGVMQNPRHLVRRRGQEARLRCSPMKGHSHVYWYRQLPEEGLKFMVYLQKENIIDESGMPKERFSAEFPKEGPSILRIQQVVRGDSAAYFCASSRQGSNSPLHFGNGTRLTVT.

This clonotype came up once. The chain has TRBV16 and TRBJ1-4; D is unclear. The length of the CDR3 is 12 residues. Trimming left V 5 bases short and J 7 bases short, with 8 bases between. Per germline, CDR1 KGHSY and CDR2 FQNENV. The CDR3 DNA is TGTGCCAGCAGCAAACGAGGTGAAAAACTGTTTTTT. Its protein is CASSKRGEKLFF.

There are many counts of this clonotype. The genes are TRBV6-6 and TRBJ1-2; TRBD1 agrees at 12 bases. The germline V gene encodes CDR1 MNHNY and CDR2 SVGAGI (reference sequence). V was clipped by 7 bases and J by 8 bases; unmatched bases: 14. The CDR3 loop spans 16 amino acids. The CDR3 region is CASIRSGTGGARGYTF. CDR3 DNA: TGTGCCAGCATACGCTCCGGGACAGGGGGCGCAAGGGGCTACACCTTC.

About this clonotype: One end of the junction does not line up with germline, which may come from a read error. This chain's CDR3 is CASSLGDGLETQYF. The DNA for the CDR3 is TGTGCTAGCAGCTTAGGGGACGGCCTTGAGACCCAGTACTTC. This chain links TRBV7-7 with TRBJ2-5; perhaps D is TRBD1 or TRBD2 (5 bases each). The germline CDR1 and CDR2 sequences are SSHAT and FNYEAQ (reference sequence). The CDR3 runs to 14 residues.

For the CDR3, the DNA is TGTGCCAGCAGCTTAGAGGGCGTCACTGAAGCTTTCTTT. It translates to CASSLEGVTEAFF. The gene calls are TRBV11-2 and TRBJ1-1; D uncertain. V shed 0 bases and J shed 4 bases, with 6 bases lying between them. This CDR3 is built from 13 residues. In germline, CDR1 is SGHAT, CDR2 FQNNGV.

This chain uses TRBV6-5 with TRBJ2-2; 9 bases line up with TRBD1. V trimming: 6 bases; J trimming: 6 bases; junction bases outside the gene matches: 14. The germline CDR1 and CDR2 sequences are MNHEY and SVGAGI. The CDR3 is made up of 17 amino acids. CDR3 amino acids: CASSPHPGQGSAGELFF. DNA of the CDR3: TGTGCCAGCAGCCCCCACCCCGGACAGGGGAGTGCCGGGGAGCTGTTTTTT.

V and J are TRBV7-9 and TRBJ2-1; D is unclear. Germline assignment: CDR1 SEHNR and CDR2 FQNEAQ (reference sequence). The CDR3 spans 14 residues. Trimming pared 5 bases from V and 2 bases from J, leaving 10 bases between. The DNA of the CDR3 is TGTGCCAGCAGCCCGGTCCAAACCTACAATGAGCAGTTCTTC. Residues: CASSPVQTYNEQFF.

This clonotype came up many times. The rearrangement joins TRBV3-1 to TRBJ2-5; TRBD2 might be the D (5 bases). Trimming left V 1 base short and J 5 bases short, with 11 bases between. This CDR3 spans 14 amino acids. The germline V gene encodes CDR1 LGHDT and CDR2 YNNKEL (reference sequence). CDR3 DNA: TGTGCCAGCAGCCAAGGAGCTAGCATCGAGACCCAGTACTTC. The encoded protein is CASSQGASIETQYF.

This chain joins TRBV7-3 and TRBJ1-6, with 9 bases lining up with TRBD1. V gave up 5 bases and J gave up 6 bases; unmatched junction bases: 2. Germline CDR1 is SGHTA and CDR2 is FQGTGA. The CDR3 spans 14 residues. In DNA form, the CDR3 reads TGTGCCAGCAGCCGGGACAGGGCTAATTCACCCCTCCACTTT. This encodes CASSRDRANSPLHF.

In this sample, this clonotype turned up many times. V is TRBV20-1 and J is TRBJ2-6; 7 bases are a match to TRBD1. The trim removed 6 bases at V and 0 bases at J, leaving 5 bases unmatched. Germline V gene sequence: CDR1 DFQATT, CDR2 SNEGSKA (reference sequence). This CDR3 is built from 15 residues. CDR3: CSARQGSSGANVLTF. CDR3 bases: TGCAGTGCCCGACAGGGAAGCTCTGGGGCCAACGTCCTGACTTTC.

There are a few counts of this clonotype. This chain connects TRBV25-1 to TRBJ2-3; D uncertain. The germline V gene has CDR1 MGHDK and CDR2 SYGVNS. The CDR3 runs to 12 residues. CDR3 loop: CVKGWALDTQYF. The CDR3 nucleotides are TGTGTTAAGGGATGGGCGTTAGATACGCAGTATTTT.

The rearrangement joins TRBV14 to TRBJ2-4, with TRBD2 identical over 7 bases. Per the germline V gene, CDR1 is SGHDN and CDR2 is FVKESK. This CDR3 has 17 amino acids. V shed 2 bases and J 0 bases; nucleotides not matched to a gene: 7. The CDR3 bases are TGTGCCAGCAGCCAATCGTACCGGGGGGAAGCCAAAAACATTCAGTACTTC. Its translation is CASSQSYRGEAKNIQYF.

This clonotype has more than one count but fewer than ten. V usage is TRBV7-2 and J usage is TRBJ1-6; 8 nucleotides agree with TRBD1. Trimming removed 1 base from V and 7 bases from J; junction bases left unmatched: 3. The CDR3 runs 15 residues. Per the germline V gene, CDR1 is SGHTA and CDR2 is FQGNSA. The CDR3 DNA reads as TGTGCCAGCAGCTTAGGACAGGGGAAAAATTCACCCCTCCACTTT. Protein product: CASSLGQGKNSPLHF.

This clonotype turned up a few times. The rearrangement joins TRBV12-3 or TRBV12-4 to TRBJ2-5, with D tentatively TRBD1 or TRBD2 (5 bases each). CDR3 length equals 14 residues. Trimming cost V 6 bases and J 5 bases, with 16 bases left between them. The DNA for the CDR3 is TGTGCCAGCAGACCGAATCTATGGGGGGAGACCCAGTACTTC. It translates to CASRPNLWGETQYF.

This clonotype was counted ten times or more. The chain is built from TRBV5-4 and TRBJ1-3; no definite D call. Germline lookup yields CDR1 SGHNT and CDR2 YYREEE (reference sequence). This CDR3 has 16 amino acids. Trimming took 0 bases from V and 4 from J, leaving 14 bases between them. In DNA form, the CDR3 reads TGTGCCAGCAGCTTGGGGCCAGGCAGAACGGGAAACACCATATATTTT. Translation: CASSLGPGRTGNTIYF.